This is a list of T cell receptor beta chains from one sample in a study of T-cell reconstitution after alpha-beta-depleted transplantation in children. TCRdb re-called the PCR reads with MiXCR, one entry per CDR3 protein. The sample has about 470,000 distinct CDR3 sequences, 43% seen once. The sample was PBMCs, taken before TCRalphabeta/CD19-depleted stem cell transplant. The receptors here all came from a girl between 2 and 10 years old with aplastic anemia, due to receive a stem cell transplant. Both conserved end residues are part of each CDR3. Each record gives: D gene, V gene, J gene, clone size, CDR3 protein, CDR3 DNA. D genes are given only for firm matches. Clone size is not always given. Where it is, it says once, few, many or a class for expanded clones.

>NA|TRBV5-5|TRBJ2-5|NA
CASSRTARETQYF
TGTGCCAGCAGCCGGACGGCAAGAGAGACCCAGTACTTC
>NA|TRBV20-1|TRBJ2-7|many
CSARTQRRSSYEQYF
TGCAGTGCTAGAACCCAGCGTAGGAGCTCCTACGAGCAGTACTTC
>TRBD2|TRBV4-2|TRBJ2-7|NA
CASSQERVLAGTYEQYF
TGTGCCAGCAGCCAAGAAAGGGTACTAGCGGGGACCTACGAGCAGTACTTC
>TRBD1|TRBV7-2|TRBJ1-1|few
CASSSQGGRTEAFF
TGTGCCAGCAGCTCTCAAGGGGGCAGGACTGAAGCTTTCTTT
>NA|TRBV6-2/TRBV6-3|TRBJ2-5|NA
CASSYFGTGTRETQYF
TGTGCCAGCAGTTACTTCGGGACAGGGACTAGAGAGACCCAGTACTTC
>NA|TRBV5-1|TRBJ2-3|many
CASSLGGVPSTDTQYF
TGCGCCAGCAGCTTGGGAGGGGTGCCTAGCACAGATACGCAGTATTTT
>TRBD2|TRBV18|TRBJ2-7|NA
CASGMSGRSYEQYF
TGTGCCAGCGGAATGAGCGGGAGATCCTACGAGCAGTACTTC
>NA|TRBV7-2|TRBJ2-1|many
CASSLGSSYNEQFF
TGTGCCAGCAGCTTGGGTAGCTCCTACAATGAGCAGTTCTTC
>TRBD2|TRBV5-1|TRBJ2-2|many
CASSSGLAGGPGTGELFF
TGCGCCAGCAGCTCCGGACTAGCGGGAGGGCCGGGCACCGGGGAGCTGTTTTTT
>TRBD2|TRBV20-1|TRBJ2-5|NA
CSARPGTSGPGTQYF
TGCAGTGCTCGTCCCGGGACTAGCGGCCCAGGGACCCAGTACTTC
>NA|TRBV6-5|TRBJ1-4|few
CASSYSQRNEKLFF
TGTGCCAGCAGTTACTCTCAGAGAAATGAAAAACTGTTTTTT
>TRBD1|TRBV5-1|TRBJ1-2|NA
CASSSETGGYGYTF
TGCGCCAGCAGCTCGGAGACAGGGGGCTATGGCTACACCTTC
>NA|TRBV9|TRBJ2-5|NA
CASSAAGQRETQYF
TGTGCCAGCAGCGCCGCGGGACAGCGGGAGACCCAGTACTTC
>TRBD2|TRBV20-1|TRBJ2-5|few
CSARIRAGKQETQYF
TGCAGTGCTAGGATAAGAGCGGGAAAGCAAGAGACCCAGTACTTC
>TRBD1|TRBV27|TRBJ2-7|many
CASSQGQGAAYEQYF
TGTGCCAGCAGTCAGGGACAGGGGGCTGCCTACGAGCAGTACTTC
>NA|TRBV12-3/TRBV12-4|TRBJ2-3|NA
CASSPWDGYTDTQYF
TGTGCCAGCAGCCCATGGGACGGATACACAGATACGCAGTATTTT
>NA|TRBV30|TRBJ1-5|NA
CAWSPLGQGGNQPQHF
TGTGCCTGGAGTCCACTGGGGCAGGGAGGCAATCAGCCCCAGCATTTT
>NA|TRBV20-1|TRBJ2-3|NA
CSARDWATDTQYF
TGCAGTGCTAGGGACTGGGCCACAGATACGCAGTATTTT
>NA|TRBV7-2|TRBJ1-1|few
CASSLERIGMSTEAFF
TGTGCCAGCAGCTTAGAAAGGATCGGTATGAGCACTGAAGCTTTCTTT
>TRBD2|TRBV20-1|TRBJ2-7|many
CSARDNLASGRYEQYF
TGCAGTGCTAGAGATAATCTGGCTAGCGGGAGGTACGAGCAGTACTTC
>NA|TRBV20-1|TRBJ1-5|NA
CSARASSGRGQPQHF
TGCAGTGCTAGAGCGTCTTCGGGAAGAGGTCAGCCCCAGCATTTT
>NA|TRBV25-1|TRBJ2-3|NA
CASSEYRVTSTDTQYF
TGTGCCAGCAGTGAATATAGGGTCACTAGCACAGATACGCAGTATTTT
>NA|TRBV21-1|TRBJ2-7|many
CASGDYEQYF
TGTGCCAGCGGCGACTACGAGCAGTACTTC
>TRBD1|TRBV5-8|TRBJ2-4|NA
CASSLEAGGGPYF
TGTGCCAGCAGCTTGGAGGCAGGGGGCGGCCCGTACTTC
>NA|TRBV2|TRBJ2-2|few
CASYDTGELFF
TGTGCCAGCTACGACACCGGGGAGCTGTTTTTT
>NA|TRBV20-1|TRBJ2-1|few
CSAREPARDSKYNEQFF
TGCAGTGCTAGAGAGCCAGCGCGCGATTCCAAATACAATGAGCAGTTCTTC
>NA|TRBV20-1|TRBJ1-5|few
CSARERGNQPQHF
TGCAGTGCTAGAGAGAGAGGTAATCAGCCCCAGCATTTT
>NA|TRBV28|TRBJ1-2|NA
CASSLFQGNYGYTF
TGTGCCAGCAGTTTATTCCAGGGAAACTATGGCTACACCTTC
>NA|TRBV5-1|TRBJ2-3|many
CASSLVPGSTDTQYF
TGCGCCAGCAGCTTGGTTCCAGGGAGCACAGATACGCAGTATTTT
>NA|TRBV6-5|TRBJ2-3|NA
CASSYPAGGTDTQYF
TGTGCCAGCAGTTACCCCGCAGGGGGCACAGATACGCAGTATTTT
>TRBD2|TRBV28|TRBJ2-5|NA
CASSPSGANRAETQYF
TGTGCCAGCAGCCCTAGCGGGGCCAATCGGGCCGAGACCCAGTACTTC
>TRBD1|TRBV28|TRBJ1-3|NA
CASSLTGQGRGNTIYF
TGTGCCAGCAGTTTAACCGGACAGGGACGAGGAAACACCATATATTTT
>TRBD1|TRBV20-1|TRBJ2-5|once
CSALTGGSETQYF
TGCAGTGCTCTTACAGGGGGAAGCGAGACCCAGTACTTC
>NA|TRBV7-2|TRBJ2-1|few
CASSPAGSLLGNEQFF
TGTGCCAGCAGCCCCGCGGGCTCTTTACTTGGGAATGAGCAGTTCTTC
>NA|TRBV9|TRBJ2-3|many
CASSAHTPSTDTQYF
TGTGCCAGCAGCGCCCATACCCCTAGCACAGATACGCAGTATTTT
>NA|TRBV4-1|TRBJ2-5|NA
CASSQTQVPGETQYF
TGCGCCAGCAGCCAAACCCAGGTCCCGGGAGAGACCCAGTACTTC
>TRBD1|TRBV5-1|TRBJ2-5|many
CASSPGGTGEETQYF
TGCGCCAGCAGCCCCGGCGGGACAGGGGAAGAGACCCAGTACTTC
>TRBD2|TRBV7-9|TRBJ2-7|many
CASSLTSGSLDEQYF
TGTGCCAGCAGCTTAACTAGCGGGAGTCTCGACGAGCAGTACTTC
>TRBD1|TRBV11-2|TRBJ1-1|few
CASSLGQDRTEAFF
TGTGCCAGCAGCCTTGGACAGGACAGGACTGAAGCTTTCTTT
>NA|TRBV5-5|TRBJ1-1|NA
CASSLESGSAEAFF
TGTGCCAGCAGCTTGGAAAGTGGATCGGCTGAAGCTTTCTTT
>TRBD1|TRBV27|TRBJ1-3|once
CASSAGGVGNTIYF
TGTGCCAGCAGTGCAGGGGGTGTTGGAAACACCATATATTTT
>NA|TRBV11-2|TRBJ2-2|NA
CASSHYSRKQITGELFF
TGTGCCAGCAGCCATTACTCCCGGAAACAGATCACCGGGGAGCTGTTTTTT
>TRBD1|TRBV5-1|TRBJ2-3|NA
CASSLEDRTTDTQYF
TGCGCCAGCAGCTTGGAGGACAGGACAACAGATACGCAGTATTTT
>NA|TRBV6-5|TRBJ2-7|NA
CASSYSGLAYEQYF
TGTGCCAGCAGTTACTCGGGGCTAGCTTACGAGCAGTACTTC
>TRBD1|TRBV25-1|TRBJ2-2|few
CASRETGVVNTGELFF
TGTGCCAGCAGGGAGACAGGGGTCGTGAACACCGGGGAGCTGTTTTTT
>NA|TRBV7-8|TRBJ1-1|few
CASSQFRVTGEEAFF
TGTGCCAGCAGCCAATTCAGGGTAACCGGAGAAGAAGCTTTCTTT
>NA|TRBV20-1|TRBJ2-3|few
CSASSADTQYF
TGCAGTGCCAGCTCCGCAGATACGCAGTATTTT
>NA|TRBV20-1|TRBJ1-1|many
CSARVAVTNTEAFF
TGCAGTGCTAGAGTTGCGGTCACGAACACTGAAGCTTTCTTT
>TRBD1|TRBV7-2|TRBJ2-2|many
CASSLTGTGGHGELFF
TGTGCCAGCAGCTTGACCGGGACAGGGGGGCACGGGGAGCTGTTTTTT
>TRBD1|TRBV5-1|TRBJ1-4|NA
CASSWGQGRREKLFF
TGCGCCAGCAGCTGGGGACAGGGAAGACGTGAAAAACTGTTTTTT
>TRBD2|TRBV7-3|TRBJ2-3|few
CASSSSGNTDTQYF
TGTGCCAGCAGCTCAAGCGGGAACACAGATACGCAGTATTTT
>NA|TRBV6-2/TRBV6-3|TRBJ2-4|NA
CASQEVGEYIQYF
TGTGCCAGCCAGGAGGTTGGGGAGTACATTCAGTACTTC
>TRBD1|TRBV10-2|TRBJ2-7|NA
CASLLGQGAYEQYF
TGCGCCAGCTTACTCGGACAGGGGGCCTACGAGCAGTACTTC
>TRBD1|TRBV3-1|TRBJ2-5|NA
CASSQAGGQETQYF
TGTGCCAGCAGCCAAGCAGGGGGCCAAGAGACCCAGTACTTC
>TRBD2|TRBV7-2|TRBJ2-7|once
CASSSGTTSASYEQYF
TGTGCCAGCAGCTCCGGCACGACTAGCGCATCCTACGAGCAGTACTTC